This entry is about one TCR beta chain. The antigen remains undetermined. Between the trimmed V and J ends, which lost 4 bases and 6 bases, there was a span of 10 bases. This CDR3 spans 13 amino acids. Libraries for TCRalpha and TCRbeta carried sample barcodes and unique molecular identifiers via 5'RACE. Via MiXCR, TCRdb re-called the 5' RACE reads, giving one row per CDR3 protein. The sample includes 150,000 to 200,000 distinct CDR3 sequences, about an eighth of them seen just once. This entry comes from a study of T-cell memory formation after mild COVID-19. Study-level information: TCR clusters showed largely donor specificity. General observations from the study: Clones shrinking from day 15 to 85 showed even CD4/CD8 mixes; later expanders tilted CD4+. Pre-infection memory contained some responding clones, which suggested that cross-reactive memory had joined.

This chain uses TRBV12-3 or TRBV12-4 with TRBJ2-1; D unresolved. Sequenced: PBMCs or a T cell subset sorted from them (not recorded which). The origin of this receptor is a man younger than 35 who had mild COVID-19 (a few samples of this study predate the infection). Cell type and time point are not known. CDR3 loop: CASSSGLLNEQFF. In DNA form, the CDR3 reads TGTGCCAGCAGTTCGGGTCTTCTCAATGAGCAGTTCTTC.